The 25 T cell receptor beta chains reported below all come from one sample, sequenced in a study of early T cells in non-severe SARS-CoV-2 infection. TCRdb itself ran the 5' RACE reads through MiXCR, one entry per CDR3 protein. Of about 44,000 distinct CDR3 sequences in the sample, over 9% were seen once. The specimen was whole blood. Receptors originate from an adult who was a healthcare worker with PCR-confirmed SARS-CoV-2 infection or an uninfected control (not recorded which).

This clonotype came up a few times. CDR3 in DNA: TGTGCCAGCAGCAGAGATCTTAGCGGCGCCTACGAGCAGTACTTC. Its protein is CASSRDLSGAYEQYF. The chain links TRBV4-2 to TRBJ2-7, with D possibly TRBD2 on 6 matching bases. CDR3 length: 15 amino acids. The V and J ends lost 5 bases and 2 bases respectively, with 16 bases between them. CDR1 and CDR2 (germline): LGHNA, YNFKEQ.

The V and J genes are TRBV6-2 or TRBV6-3 and TRBJ2-1, with D maybe TRBD1 (5 bases). This CDR3 has 15 amino acids. V was pared by 7 bases and J by 5 bases, with 18 bases between. Per the germline V gene, CDR1 is MNHEY and CDR2 is SVGEGT. The CDR3 nucleotides are TGTGCCAGCACCCCAGACAGTAAAGCACACAATGAGCAGTTCTTC. This translates into CASTPDSKAHNEQFF.

This clonotype has a handful of counts. CDR3 protein: CSARDPPMLVHTF. The CDR3 DNA reads as TGCAGTGCTAGAGATCCCCCCATGCTAGTTCACACCTTC. The J gene is TRBJ1-2, the V gene TRBV20-1; D gene uncertain. V gave up 0 bases and J gave up 12 bases, with 17 bases separating them. The CDR3 runs to 13 residues. Germline-derived CDR1 and CDR2 are DFQATT and SNEGSKA (reference sequence).

The J gene is TRBJ2-7, the V gene TRBV10-3; 10 bases align to TRBD2. The J segment lost 1 base and the V segment lost 6 bases, leaving 6 bases of the junction unmatched. Germline CDR1 is ENHRY and CDR2 is SYGVKD. CDR3 size: 15 residues. As DNA, the CDR3 is TGTGCCATCAGAGATAGCGGGAGGTCTTCCTACGAGCAGTACTTC. Translation gives CAIRDSGRSSYEQYF.

V gene TRBV7-9 combines with J gene TRBJ1-2; D call uncertain. CDR1 is SEHNR, CDR2 FQNEAQ, per germline (reference sequence). CDR3 length: 15 residues. Between the trimmed V and J ends, which lost 4 bases and 2 bases, there was a span of 14 bases. CDR3 loop: CASSSYLDGNYGYTF. The CDR3 DNA is TGTGCCAGCAGCTCCTACCTGGACGGAAACTATGGCTACACCTTC.

In this sample, this clonotype turned up many times. The V gene is TRBV7-9, the J gene TRBJ1-5; D gene uncertain. Per germline, CDR1 SEHNR and CDR2 FQNEAQ (reference sequence). V was clipped by 1 base and J by 4 bases, with 8 bases between them. The CDR3 sequence is 14 residues long. The CDR3 is CASSLVDTNQPQHF. The DNA of the CDR3 is TGTGCCAGCAGCTTAGTGGATACTAATCAGCCCCAGCATTTT.

The chain carries TRBV5-1 and TRBJ2-2, with D unresolved. CDR3 size: 14 residues. The ends were cut back, 0 bases at V and 7 bases at J, with 10 bases in the middle. Germline-derived CDR1 and CDR2 are SGHRS and YFSETQ. CDR3 amino acids: CASSLAPPIGELFF. As DNA, the CDR3 is TGCGCCAGCAGCTTGGCTCCCCCTATCGGGGAGCTGTTTTTT.

This clonotype was observed many times. V is TRBV5-6 and J is TRBJ1-5; unclear D gene. Trimming stripped 1 base from V and 4 bases from J, with 6 bases between. CDR3 size: 13 residues. Germline V CDR1 and CDR2: SGHDT, YYEEEE. The CDR3 sequence is CASSLQRNQPQHF. The CDR3 DNA follows: TGTGCCAGCAGCTTGCAACGGAATCAGCCCCAGCATTTT.

Only a few counts were recorded for this clonotype. The J gene is TRBJ2-7, the V gene TRBV11-2; no reliable D call. The CDR3 covers 14 residues. Germline CDR1 is SGHAT and CDR2 is FQNNGV. Trimming removed 0 bases at V and 6 bases at J, with 12 bases between. The CDR3 DNA reads TGTGCCAGCAGCTTAGATCCTGGAATCGCCGAGCAGTACTTC. Its protein product is CASSLDPGIAEQYF.

This clonotype showed up just a few times. This rearrangement joins TRBV12-3 or TRBV12-4 to TRBJ1-1; a possible D gene is TRBD1 (6 bases). Between the trimmed V and J ends, which lost 6 bases and 5 bases, there was a span of 13 bases. CDR3 length: 13 residues. The CDR3 coding sequence is TGTGCCAGCAGCACAGGGCTTTCAACTGAAGCTTTCTTT. Residues: CASSTGLSTEAFF.

This clonotype was counted at least ten times. The chain couples TRBV12-3 or TRBV12-4 to TRBJ2-7; no reliable D call. This CDR3 contains 14 residues. V dropped 6 bases and J dropped 2 bases, with 14 bases sitting between them. The CDR3 sequence is CASSVGVAAYEQYF. The CDR3 DNA is TGTGCCAGCAGCGTCGGCGTTGCCGCCTACGAGCAGTACTTC.

This clonotype came up many times. The chain has TRBV7-3 and TRBJ2-1, with D unclear. This CDR3 is built from 17 residues. V was cut by 4 bases and J by 5 bases, with 21 bases left in between. Germline loops: CDR1 SGHTA, CDR2 FQGTGA. For the CDR3, the DNA is TGTGCCAGCAGCTCAACTGGAAGGGTTTTTTCGGACAATGAGCAGTTCTTC. It specifies CASSSTGRVFSDNEQFF.

The sample holds many counts of this clonotype. The V and J genes are TRBV28 and TRBJ2-6, with 8 bases lining up with TRBD1. The germline V gene has CDR1 MDHEN and CDR2 SYDVKM. CDR3 length: 20 amino acids. The J segment lost 4 bases and the V segment lost 4 bases, leaving 18 bases of the junction unmatched. The CDR3 here is CASSSRLDRATSLGANVLTF. Written as DNA, the CDR3 is TGTGCCAGCAGTTCACGCCTGGACAGGGCCACATCTCTGGGGGCCAACGTCCTGACTTTC.

CDR3 sequence reads: CASSLGQGTGEAFF. CDR3 nucleotide sequence: TGTGCCAGCAGTTTAGGACAGGGTACGGGTGAAGCTTTCTTT. This chain uses TRBV12-3 or TRBV12-4 with TRBJ1-1; 7 bases line up with TRBD1. After removal of 1 base from V and 7 bases from J, the junction contained 6 bases not matched to a gene. The CDR3 contains 14 residues.

This clonotype was seen a handful of times. V usage is TRBV20-1 and J usage is TRBJ2-5, with TRBD2 matching 7 bases. CDR1 and CDR2 from the germline V gene are DFQATT and SNEGSKA (reference sequence). The CDR3 consists of 11 residues. The trim removed 6 bases at V and 3 bases at J, leaving 1 base unmatched. CDR3 loop: CSAGLEETQYF. The DNA of the CDR3 is TGCAGTGCAGGACTAGAAGAGACCCAGTACTTC.

This clonotype has at least ten counts. The rearrangement uses TRBV6-5 and TRBJ2-1; 13 bases fit TRBD2. V gave up 6 bases and J gave up 1 base; unmatched junction bases: 6. Germline assignment: CDR1 MNHEY and CDR2 SVGAGI. The CDR3 runs 17 residues. Here the CDR3 reads CASRTGLAGVSYNEQFF. The CDR3 DNA reads as TGTGCCAGCAGAACCGGACTAGCGGGGGTTTCCTACAATGAGCAGTTCTTC.

This rearrangement joins TRBV7-2 to TRBJ2-5, with 9 bases lining up with TRBD1. V gave up 4 bases and J gave up 8 bases; unmatched junction bases: 11. The CDR3 spans 15 residues. Germline V gene sequence: CDR1 SGHTA, CDR2 FQGNSA. The CDR3 DNA reads TGTGCCAGCAGCTCCAAAGGGGACAGGGTGAATACCCAGTACTTC. Its protein product is CASSSKGDRVNTQYF.

This clonotype was observed many times. V usage is TRBV5-1 and J usage is TRBJ1-6; D uncertain. Trimming cost V 3 bases and J 0 bases, with 13 bases left between them. Germline values: CDR1 SGHRS, CDR2 YFSETQ. The CDR3 length is 17 residues. In nucleotides, the CDR3 is TGCGCCAGCAGCTCAGGTCTGGGAAACTCCTATAATTCACCCCTCCACTTT. Its translation is CASSSGLGNSYNSPLHF.

This clonotype has just a few counts. The chain has TRBV6-6 and TRBJ2-7, with D tentatively TRBD1 or TRBD2 (5 bases each). The CDR3 runs 13 residues. Trimming cost V 5 bases and J 3 bases, with 11 bases left between them. CDR1 MNHNY and CDR2 SVGAGI come from the germline V gene (reference sequence). Here the CDR3 reads CASSRGEDYEQYF. CDR3 sequence (DNA): TGTGCCAGCAGTCGGGGCGAGGACTACGAGCAGTACTTC.

This chain connects TRBV10-3 to TRBJ1-1; a possible D gene is TRBD1 (6 bases). In germline, CDR1 is ENHRY, CDR2 SYGVKD. The CDR3 consists of 14 residues. Trimming shortened V by 4 bases and J by 4 bases, and 13 bases separated the two germline ends. CDR3 nucleotides: TGTGCCATCAGTGCGTGGACAGCACCCACTGAAGCTTTCTTT. It translates to CAISAWTAPTEAFF.

This clonotype was detected ten times or more. The chain is built from TRBV27 and TRBJ2-1, with D hard to call. V was shortened by 8 bases and J by 7 bases, with 6 bases between the two germline ends. The CDR3 sequence is 10 residues long. Germline CDR1 MNHEY, CDR2 SMNVEV (reference sequence). CDR3 coding DNA: TGTGCCAGCGGAAATAATGAGCAGTTCTTC. It yields the protein CASGNNEQFF.

The table lists this clonotype with many counts. The chain is built from TRBV5-1 and TRBJ1-1, with D maybe TRBD1 (6 bases). This CDR3 region has 14 residues. Looked up from germline, CDR1 is SGHRS and CDR2 is YFSETQ. Trimming took 1 base from V and 4 from J, leaving 11 bases between them. The CDR3 bases are TGCGCCAGCAGCTTGACAGGGACGGGCACTGAAGCTTTCTTT. Its protein product is CASSLTGTGTEAFF.

This clonotype was picked up many times. The chain uses TRBV24-1 and TRBJ2-1; a possible D gene is TRBD2 (6 bases). V lost 4 bases and J lost 5, with 11 bases in between. Germline CDR1 KGHDR, CDR2 SFDVKD. The CDR3 covers 14 residues. In DNA, the CDR3 is TGTGCCACCAGTGACGCGGGACGGAACAATGAGCAGTTCTTC. It specifies CATSDAGRNNEQFF.

This chain links TRBV6-4 with TRBJ2-2, with D possibly called TRBD1 or TRBD2 (5 bases each). CDR1 is MRHNA, CDR2 SNTAGT, per germline. The CDR3 consists of 14 residues. V lost 6 bases and J lost 7, with 15 bases in between. CDR3 sequence reads: CASRRGAGGGELFF. As DNA, the CDR3 is TGTGCCAGCAGGCGAGGGGCTGGTGGCGGGGAGCTGTTTTTT.

This clonotype was detected only a few times. The chain combines TRBV10-3 with TRBJ2-1, with 9 positions matching TRBD1. V lost 4 bases and J lost 8; bases outside the gene matches: 3. Germline V CDR1 and CDR2: ENHRY, SYGVKD. CDR3 length equals 13 residues. CDR3 loop: CAISAQGAHEQFF. CDR3 coding DNA: TGTGCCATCAGTGCACAGGGGGCGCATGAGCAGTTCTTC.